What follows are 17 T cell receptor beta chains derived from one specimen sequenced in a study of blood T cell repertoires in COVID-19. Measured with immunoSEQ multiplex PCR; TCRdb has only the in-frame clones, and not every one. The sample lists 100,000 to 150,000 clones, around three quarters occurring once. The sample was peripheral blood. Source of these receptors: a man aged 35 to 55 with active or convalescent COVID-19.

The gene calls are TRBV5-4 and TRBJ2-1, with 7 nucleotides matching TRBD1. The CDR3 contains 14 residues. The junction had 6 bases not matched to a gene; V was cut back by 0 bases and J by 9 bases. Germline V gives CDR1 SGHNT, CDR2 YYREEE (reference sequence). DNA for the CDR3: TGTGCCAGCAGCTTGGACAGGGGTCAGGCTGAGCAGTTCTTC. Translating it yields CASSLDRGQAEQFF.

This chain joins TRBV7-9 and TRBJ1-5; D unclear. CDR3 length: 16 amino acids. CDR1 and CDR2 from the germline V gene are SEHNR and FQNEAQ (reference sequence). V was trimmed by 1 base and J by 3 bases, leaving 13 bases between them. The CDR3 DNA reads as TGTGCCAGCAGCTTAGTGGCCCCTTCCCCCAATCAGCCCCAGCATTTT. It yields the protein CASSLVAPSPNQPQHF.

The chain links TRBV11-2 to TRBJ1-5, with D maybe TRBD1 (5 bases). The CDR3 loop spans 16 amino acids. CDR1 is SGHAT, CDR2 FQNNGV, per germline. V shed 1 base and J shed 7 bases, with 17 bases lying between them. CDR3 nucleotides: TGTGCCAGCAGCTTAGGTCCAGGGAGGGTCGAGCAGCCCCAGCATTTT. Translation gives CASSLGPGRVEQPQHF.

CDR3 DNA sequence: TGTGCCAGCAGCCAAACACAGGGTTCCGGGGAGCTGTTTTTT. Amino acids: CASSQTQGSGELFF. This sequence joins TRBV14 and TRBJ2-2, with a possible D match to TRBD1 (6 bases). Germline V gene lookup returns CDR1 SGHDN and CDR2 FVKESK. The CDR3 has 14 amino acids. With 2 bases removed from V and 6 bases from J, the gap between germline ends came to 10 bases. Supplemented by reference TRBV14 and TRBJ2-2, the full variable domain reads EAGVTQFPSHSVIEKGQTVTLRCDPISGHDNLYWYRRVMGKEIKFLLHFVKESKQDESGMPNNRFLAERTGGTYSTLKVQPAELEDSGVYFCASSQTQGSGELFFGEGSRLTVL.

This chain links TRBV4-2 with TRBJ2-7; D possibly corresponds to TRBD1 (6 bases). CDR3 length: 15 residues. V lost 4 bases and J 6 bases, leaving 19 bases between the germline ends. From germline, CDR1 is LGHNA and CDR2 YNFKEQ. The CDR3 is CASSLGQGKRGEQYF. CDR3 DNA sequence: TGTGCCAGCAGCCTCGGGCAGGGGAAGAGGGGCGAGCAGTACTTC.

This clone has only a few counts. The chain links TRBV7-2 to TRBJ1-1; 7 nucleotides agree with TRBD1. The CDR3 length is 14 residues. Unmatched junction bases numbered 4, after V lost 2 bases and J lost 4 bases. Germline V gene data show CDR1 as SGHTA and CDR2 as FQGNSA. CDR3 protein: CASSLKGGGTEAFF. CDR3 sequence (DNA): TGTGCCAGCAGCTTAAAAGGGGGCGGCACTGAAGCTTTCTTT.

The rearrangement links TRBV18 to TRBJ1-1; a possible D gene is TRBD1 (5 bases). CDR3 length: 15 amino acids. Germline CDR1 reads KGHSH; CDR2 reads LQKENI. Trimming removed 2 bases at V and 0 bases at J, with 10 bases between. CDR3: CASSPLIGVNTEAFF. CDR3 nucleotide sequence: TGTGCCAGCTCACCATTGATAGGGGTGAACACTGAAGCTTTCTTT.

The chain couples TRBV19 to TRBJ1-1; TRBD1 aligns across 8 bases. The J segment lost 7 bases and the V segment lost 0 bases, leaving 1 base of the junction unmatched. The CDR3 totals 13 residues. Germline assignment: CDR1 LNHDA and CDR2 SQIVND (reference sequence). The CDR3 sequence is CASSIDGTGEAFF. Here the CDR3 DNA reads TGTGCCAGTAGTATAGACGGGACAGGTGAAGCTTTCTTT.

The gene calls are TRBV5-4 and TRBJ2-3, with 11 bases matching TRBD2. The V segment lost 5 bases and the J segment 4 bases; nucleotides outside the gene matches: 6. The germline V gene has CDR1 SGHNT and CDR2 YYREEE (reference sequence). The length of the CDR3 is 15 residues. The CDR3 here is CASSGTSGAADTQYF. The CDR3 nucleotides read TGTGCCAGCAGTGGGACTAGCGGCGCAGCAGATACGCAGTATTTT.

The genes are TRBV6-5 and TRBJ2-7; 10 bases agree with TRBD1. The V gene end was trimmed by 6 bases and the J gene end by 7 bases; junction bases not matched to a gene: 6. The CDR3 has 13 residues. Germline CDR1 is MNHEY and CDR2 is SVGAGI. This CDR3 reads CASSLPGQGEQYF. CDR3 coding DNA: TGTGCCAGCAGCCTACCGGGACAGGGGGAGCAGTACTTC.

The genes are TRBV2 and TRBJ1-1; TRBD1 matches 8 bases. Germline-derived CDR1 and CDR2 are SNHLY and FYNNEI. The CDR3 runs 13 residues. Germline trimming cut 9 bases from V and 1 base from J; bases unmatched to any gene: 4. In DNA, the CDR3 is TGTGCCAGGAGACAGGGGAGGAACACTGAAGCTTTCTTT. This encodes CARRQGRNTEAFF.

The chain carries TRBV24-1 and TRBJ1-2; 8 nucleotides line up with TRBD1. This CDR3 spans 13 amino acids. In germline, CDR1 is KGHDR, CDR2 SFDVKD. V was clipped by 4 bases and J by 8 bases; unmatched bases: 5. CDR3 sequence: CATSDPGQVGYTF. DNA of the CDR3: TGTGCCACCAGTGACCCGGGACAGGTGGGCTACACCTTC.

By frequency in the sample, this clone is large. The chain carries TRBV13 and TRBJ2-7, with D perhaps matching TRBD1 (5 bases). V was trimmed by 1 base and J by 6 bases, leaving 13 bases between them. The CDR3 loop spans 14 amino acids. Germline V gene sequence: CDR1 PRHDT, CDR2 FYEKMQ (reference sequence). The CDR3 sequence: CASSLAPPGCEQYF. The CDR3 nucleotides read TGTGCCAGCAGCTTAGCCCCCCCAGGGTGCGAGCAGTACTTC.

Only one count was recorded for this clone. V and J are TRBV15 and TRBJ2-7, with 9 bases that match TRBD2. The CDR3 is 16 amino acids. The ends lost 0 bases at V and 1 base at J; junction bases unmatched: 4. Germline V gene lookup returns CDR1 LNHNV and CDR2 YYDKDF (reference sequence). The CDR3 sequence: CATSRDRGGESYEQYF. The CDR3 coding sequence is TGTGCCACCAGCAGAGATCGCGGGGGGGAATCCTACGAGCAGTACTTC.

The gene calls are TRBV5-6 and TRBJ2-5, with TRBD1 matching 7 bases. The CDR3 length is 15 residues. CDR1 is SGHDT, CDR2 YYEEEE, per germline. V lost 4 bases and J lost 3; bases outside the gene matches: 9. CDR3 residues: CASSGGAGTEETQYF. CDR3 sequence (DNA): TGTGCCAGCAGCGGCGGTGCCGGGACAGAAGAGACCCAGTACTTC.

This clone was recorded once. The chain is built from TRBV7-9 and TRBJ1-6; 7 nucleotides line up with TRBD1. Germline V gene data show CDR1 as SEHNR and CDR2 as FQNEAQ (reference sequence). The CDR3 length is 18 residues. V dropped 7 bases and J dropped 6; count of bases not matched to a gene: 18. The CDR3 here is CASTHFEYRDSINSPLHF. DNA of the CDR3: TGTGCCAGCACCCATTTTGAATACCGGGACAGTATTAATTCACCCCTCCACTTT.

The chain is built from TRBV10-3 and TRBJ2-3, with TRBD1 matching 7 bases. The ends lost 11 bases at V and 4 bases at J; junction bases unmatched: 3. The length of the CDR3 is 11 residues. The germline gives CDR1 ENHRY, CDR2 SYGVKD. CDR3 protein: CAVQGADTQYF. Written as DNA, the CDR3 is TGTGCCGTTCAGGGGGCAGATACGCAGTATTTT.